A single sample gave rise to the 7 T cell receptor beta chains below, sequenced in a study of Graves' ophthalmopathy and Graves' hyperthyroidism. Amplification from RNA transcripts yielded the TCR beta CDR3 regions. First-round RT-PCR relied on HTBI primers, and a second-round multiplex PCR came next. TCRdb reprocessed the multiplex PCR reads with MiXCR, giving one entry per CDR3 protein. The sample gives about 400,000 distinct CDR3 sequences, around 20% of which show up once; roughly 3% is in the top ten. The sequenced material came from peripheral blood. The receptors originated from a young woman with stable Graves' hyperthyroidism.

A note on this clonotype: It is likely a read error, because the conserved phenylalanine at the end of the CDR3 is missing. V is TRBV12-3 or TRBV12-4 and J is TRBJ2-4, with 7 bases lining up with TRBD1. The CDR3 runs to 16 residues. The CDR3 region has the DNA TGTGTCAGCAGGAACACGGGACAGCTAGCCAAAAACATTCAGTACGTC. Protein: CVSRNTGQLAKNIQYV.

At least ten counts were recorded for this clonotype. The chain joins TRBV27 to TRBJ2-7, with TRBD1 matching over 12 bases. The CDR3 length is 14 residues. Per the germline V gene, CDR1 is MNHEY and CDR2 is SMNVEV (reference sequence). With V trimmed by 5 bases and J by 7 bases, 6 bases remained unmatched. The CDR3: CASSPGTGGGEQYF. The CDR3 DNA sequence: TGTGCCAGCAGTCCTGGGACAGGGGGCGGTGAGCAGTACTTC.

This clonotype was picked up many times. The chain links TRBV5-1 to TRBJ1-1; a weak D match, TRBD1 (6 bases). V lost 0 bases and J lost 3, with 12 bases in between. This CDR3 is built from 15 residues. Germline CDR1 reads SGHRS; CDR2 reads YFSETQ. The CDR3 reads CASSLDHREDTEAFF. The CDR3 DNA reads as TGCGCCAGCAGCTTGGATCACAGGGAAGACACTGAAGCTTTCTTT.

This clonotype was seen ten or more times. The gene calls are TRBV30 and TRBJ2-7; TRBD2 agrees at 7 bases. Trimming cost V 1 base and J 8 bases; bases outside gene matches: 5. CDR1 is GTSNPN, CDR2 SVGIG, per germline (reference sequence). CDR3 size: 12 residues. CDR3: CAWSASGNQQYF. In DNA, the CDR3 is TGTGCCTGGAGTGCTAGCGGTAACCAGCAGTACTTC. Filled out from reference TRBV30 and TRBJ2-7, the complete variable domain reads SQTIHQWPATLVQPVGSPLSLECTVEGTSNPNLYWYRQAAGRGLQLLFYSVGIGQISSEVPQNLSASRPQDRQFILSSKKLLLSDSGFYLCAWSASGNQQYFGPGTRLTVT.

This clonotype has a count of ten or more. The rearrangement uses TRBV11-2 and TRBJ2-7; D gene uncertain. Per the germline V gene, CDR1 is SGHAT and CDR2 is FQNNGV. This CDR3 is 13 amino acids long. Trimming left V 6 bases short and J 0 bases short, with 9 bases between. The CDR3 sequence is CASSVGFSYEQYF. In DNA form, the CDR3 reads TGTGCCAGCAGTGTAGGGTTCTCCTACGAGCAGTACTTC. Together with reference TRBV11-2 and TRBJ2-7, the CDR3 gives the full variable domain: EAGVAQSPRYKIIEKRQSVAFWCNPISGHATLYWYQQILGQGPKLLIQFQNNGVVDDSQLPKDRFSAERLKGVDSTLKIQPAKLEDSAVYLCASSVGFSYEQYFGPGTRLTVT.

Ten or more counts support this clonotype. The chain is built from TRBV12-3 or TRBV12-4 and TRBJ2-7, with 8 bases identical to TRBD2. With V trimmed by 5 bases and J by 6 bases, 12 bases remained unmatched. This CDR3 has 15 amino acids. This CDR3 is CASSPDSGRGVEQYF. The CDR3 DNA follows: TGTGCCAGCAGTCCGGACAGCGGGAGAGGGGTCGAGCAGTACTTC.

In its sample, this clonotype was seen many times. The chain combines TRBV20-1 with TRBJ1-5; maybe TRBD1 (5 bases). Germline lookup yields CDR1 DFQATT and CDR2 SNEGSKA (reference sequence). The V end was cut by 3 bases, the J end by 0 bases, with 6 bases between. The CDR3 has 13 amino acids. The CDR3 loop reads CSASRDSNQPQHF. In DNA form, the CDR3 reads TGCAGTGCTAGCAGGGATAGCAATCAGCCCCAGCATTTT.